This TCR beta chain comes out of a study of technical replicates of blood from a few donors. Assay: immunoSEQ multiplex PCR; the TCRdb copy retains only in-frame clones and omits some. The sample lists around 100,000 clones; roughly 94% were seen once. This clone occurred a few times. Germline V gene lookup returns CDR1 LNHDA and CDR2 SQIVND (reference sequence). V lost 7 bases to trimming and J lost 5 bases; unmatched junction nucleotides: 9. The CDR3 sequence is 14 residues long. The sequencing sample was made of T cells isolated from PBMCs. This clonotype originated in a human donor in good health. The chain recombines TRBV19 with TRBJ1-1; 8 bases line up with TRBD1. Here the CDR3 reads CASTSRGLKTEAFF. DNA of the CDR3: TGTGCCAGTACGAGCAGGGGGCTAAAGACTGAAGCTTTCTTT. The full variable domain, in which reference TRBV19 and TRBJ1-1 provide the parts outside the CDR3, is DGGITQSPKYLFRKEGQNVTLSCEQNLNHDAMYWYRQDPGQGLRLIYYSQIVNDFQKGDIAEGYSVSREKKESFPLTVTSAQKNPTAFYLCASTSRGLKTEAFFGQGTRLTVV.